This T cell receptor (beta chain) was sequenced during a study of vaccination and CD4 T cells after COVID-19. At the Johns Hopkins FTIC core, DNA taken from cultured CD4+ T cells was sequenced by way of the Oncomine TCR Beta short-read assay. TCRdb redid the calling of the PCR reads with MiXCR, one entry per CDR3 protein. Of roughly 20,000 distinct CDR3 sequences in the sample, around 50% were seen once. The treatment here: approximately 10-day PBMC culture with coronavirus spike peptide pools or control peptides (ViraFEST assay). Germline lookup yields CDR1 MNHEY and CDR2 SMNVEV (reference sequence). The V and J ends lost 6 bases and 5 bases respectively, with 13 bases between them. This CDR3 is 13 amino acids long. This clonotype appeared a few times. What it binds is unknown.

Sequences were obtained from CD4+ T cells from blood, cultured in vitro. The receptor was derived from a human donor who had recovered from COVID-19. This rearrangement joins TRBV27 to TRBJ1-1, with D possibly TRBD1 on 6 matching bases. This CDR3 is CASSPGGPTEAFF. CDR3 nucleotides: TGTGCCAGCAGCCCTGGGGGGCCGACTGAAGCTTTCTTT.